This TCR beta chain was identified in a study of blood T cell repertoires in COVID-19. For the study at large: Both acute and convalescent COVID-19 samples were obtained from the United States, Italy and Spain. PBMCs, B-cell-depleted T cells, or T cells provided the cDNA or gDNA that made up the material.

Original processing notes: Estimated nucleated cell counts came from reference gene primer amplification. This table comes from immunoSEQ multiplex PCR, and its TCRdb copy is limited to in-frame clones, with some not included. V and J calls and clone size come straight from that table; D and trimming were deduced from the DNA. This sample has 130,000 or so clones, with about 77% found just once. The germline V gene has CDR1 LGHNA and CDR2 YSLEER. The CDR3 is 16 residues long. V was pared by 0 bases and J by 0 bases, with 6 bases between. The sequenced sample consisted of peripheral blood. The V call is TRBV4-3, the J call TRBJ2-6; possibly TRBD2 for D (6 bases). The receptor was derived from a man older than 75 with acute or convalescent COVID-19. In DNA, the CDR3 is TGCGCCAGCAGCCAAGAGCGGGGCTCTGGGGCCAACGTCCTGACTTTC. Amino acid sequence: CASSQERGSGANVLTF.